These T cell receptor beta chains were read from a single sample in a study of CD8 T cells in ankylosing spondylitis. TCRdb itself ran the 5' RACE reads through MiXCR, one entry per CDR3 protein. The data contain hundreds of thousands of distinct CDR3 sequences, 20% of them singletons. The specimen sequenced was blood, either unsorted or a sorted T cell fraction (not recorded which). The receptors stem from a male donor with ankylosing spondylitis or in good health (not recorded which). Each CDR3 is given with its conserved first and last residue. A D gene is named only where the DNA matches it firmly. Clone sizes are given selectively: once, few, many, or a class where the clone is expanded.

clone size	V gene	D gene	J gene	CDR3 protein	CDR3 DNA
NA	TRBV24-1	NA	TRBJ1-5	CATSDLAGPQHF	TGTGCCACCAGTGATTTGGCCGGACCCCAGCATTTT
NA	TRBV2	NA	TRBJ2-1	CASSSVPGGNYNEQFF	TGTGCCAGCAGTTCCGTCCCGGGGGGCAATTACAATGAGCAGTTCTTC
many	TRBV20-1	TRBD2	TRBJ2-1	CSARSLAGSNSYNEQFF	TGCAGTGCTAGAAGTCTAGCGGGTTCTAACTCCTACAATGAGCAGTTCTTC
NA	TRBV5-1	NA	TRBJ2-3	CASSDPGIDTQYF	TGCGCCAGCAGCGACCCGGGGATAGATACGCAGTATTTT
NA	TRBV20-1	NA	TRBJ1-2	CSATRDNYGYTF	TGCAGTGCTACCAGGGACAACTATGGCTACACCTTC
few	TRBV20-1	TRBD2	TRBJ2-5	CSARDVRGNQETQYF	TGCAGTGCTAGAGATGTGCGGGGGAACCAAGAGACCCAGTACTTC
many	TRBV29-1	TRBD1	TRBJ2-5	CSVESSGTGLQETQYF	TGCAGCGTTGAATCCTCCGGGACAGGGCTCCAAGAGACCCAGTACTTC
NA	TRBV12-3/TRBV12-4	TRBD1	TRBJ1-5	CASAQGGQPQHF	TGTGCCAGCGCGCAGGGGGGTCAGCCCCAGCATTTT
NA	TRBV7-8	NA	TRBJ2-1	CASSLDTRGEQFF	TGTGCCAGCAGCTTAGATACACGTGGTGAGCAGTTCTTC
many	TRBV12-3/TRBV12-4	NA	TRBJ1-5	CASSLFRGDQPQHF	TGTGCCAGCAGTTTATTCAGGGGAGACCAGCCCCAGCATTTT
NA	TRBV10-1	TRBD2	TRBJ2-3	CASSEPSSGRSADTQYF	TGCGCCAGCAGTGAGCCGTCTAGCGGGAGAAGCGCAGATACGCAGTATTTT
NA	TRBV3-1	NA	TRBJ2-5	CASSTRPASETQYF	TGTGCCAGCAGCACGCGACCAGCGTCCGAGACCCAGTACTTC
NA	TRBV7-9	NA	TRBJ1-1	CASNSQQNTEAFF	TGTGCCAGCAACTCACAGCAGAACACTGAAGCTTTCTTT
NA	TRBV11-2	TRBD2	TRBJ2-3	CASNRASGRVTDTQYF	TGTGCCAGCAACCGAGCTAGTGGGAGGGTCACAGATACGCAGTATTTT
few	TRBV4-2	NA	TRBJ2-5	CASSLWSGQGTQYF	TGTGCCAGCAGCCTATGGTCAGGGCAGGGGACCCAGTACTTC
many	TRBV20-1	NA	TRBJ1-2	CSASGGVYGYTF	TGCAGTGCTAGTGGGGGAGTCTATGGCTACACCTTC
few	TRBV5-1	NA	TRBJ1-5	CASSLGPQGGNQPQHF	TGCGCCAGCAGCTTGGGTCCACAGGGCGGCAATCAGCCCCAGCATTTT
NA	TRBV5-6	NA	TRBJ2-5	CASSLRRPQETQYF	TGTGCCAGCAGCTTGCGGCGGCCTCAAGAGACCCAGTACTTC
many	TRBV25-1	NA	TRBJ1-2	CASRDSNYGYTF	TGTGCCAGCCGCGACAGTAACTATGGCTACACCTTC
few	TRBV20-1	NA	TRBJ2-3	CSASPGPTDTQYF	TGCAGTGCTTCCCCGGGACCAACAGATACGCAGTATTTT
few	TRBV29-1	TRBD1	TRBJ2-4	CSALQGLQNIQYF	TGCAGTGCTCTACAGGGGCTGCAAAACATTCAGTACTTC
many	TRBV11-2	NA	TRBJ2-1	CASSSLDGSYNEQFF	TGTGCCAGCAGCTCGCTTGATGGCTCCTACAATGAGCAGTTCTTC
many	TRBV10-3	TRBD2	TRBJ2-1	CAITDSGGVYNEQFF	TGTGCCATCACCGACAGCGGGGGAGTGTACAATGAGCAGTTCTTC
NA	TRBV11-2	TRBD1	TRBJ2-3	CASSLTGSGTDTQYF	TGTGCCAGCAGCCTGACAGGGAGCGGCACAGATACGCAGTATTTT
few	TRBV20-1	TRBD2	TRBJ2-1	CSARRGLESYNEQFF	TGCAGTGCTCGCAGGGGACTAGAGTCCTACAATGAGCAGTTCTTC
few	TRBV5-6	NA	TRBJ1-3	CASSGPGWRNTIYF	TGTGCCAGCAGCGGCCCAGGGTGGAGAAACACCATATATTTT
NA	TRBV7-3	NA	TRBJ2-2	CASKRSPGTGELFF	TGTGCCAGCAAGCGATCCCCGGGCACCGGGGAGCTGTTTTTT
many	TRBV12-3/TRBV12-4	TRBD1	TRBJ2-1	CATHRGSYNEQFF	TGTGCCACACACAGGGGCTCCTACAATGAGCAGTTCTTC
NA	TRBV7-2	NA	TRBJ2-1	CASSFMTNEQFF	TGTGCCAGCAGCTTCATGACGAATGAGCAGTTCTTC
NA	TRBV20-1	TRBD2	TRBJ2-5	CSAHFNRGGQETQYF	TGCAGTGCCCACTTTAACCGGGGGGGCCAAGAGACCCAGTACTTC
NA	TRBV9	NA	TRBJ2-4	CASSVDGGIKNIQYF	TGTGCCAGCAGCGTAGATGGGGGGATCAAAAACATTCAGTACTTC
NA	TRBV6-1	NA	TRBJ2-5	CASSKPGAQESQYF	TGTGCCAGCAGTAAACCCGGGGCCCAAGAGTCCCAGTACTTC
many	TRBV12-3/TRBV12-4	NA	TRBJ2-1	CASSHPPGSPSSYNEQFF	TGTGCCAGCAGTCACCCTCCGGGTAGCCCTAGCTCCTACAATGAGCAGTTCTTC
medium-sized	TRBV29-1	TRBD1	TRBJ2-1	CSVEPGQGAGNEQFF	TGCAGCGTTGAGCCGGGACAGGGGGCGGGCAATGAGCAGTTCTTC
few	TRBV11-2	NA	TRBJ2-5	CASSLVLGWGETQYF	TGTGCCAGCAGCTTAGTGTTAGGATGGGGGGAGACCCAGTACTTC
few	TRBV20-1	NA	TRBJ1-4	CSARDIAHNEKLFF	TGCAGTGCTAGAGATATCGCCCATAATGAAAAACTGTTTTTT
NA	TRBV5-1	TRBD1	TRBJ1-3	CASSLDGTAGNTIYF	TGCGCCAGCAGCTTGGATGGGACAGCTGGAAACACCATATATTTT
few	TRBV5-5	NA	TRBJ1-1	CASSWMTGNTEAFF	TGTGCCAGCAGCTGGATGACAGGGAACACTGAAGCTTTCTTT
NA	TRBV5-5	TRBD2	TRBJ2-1	CASRRGGNNEQFF	TGTGCCAGCAGGCGGGGGGGGAACAATGAGCAGTTCTTC
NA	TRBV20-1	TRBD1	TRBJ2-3	CSASFPGTGGPTDTQYF	TGCAGTGCTAGCTTTCCTGGGACAGGGGGACCCACAGATACGCAGTATTTT
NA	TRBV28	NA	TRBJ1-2	CANSLSGFPYGYTF	TGTGCCAACAGTTTGTCAGGGTTCCCCTATGGCTACACCTTC
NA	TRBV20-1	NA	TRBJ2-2	CSAREGGLNTGELFF	TGCAGTGCTAGGGAGGGGGGACTCAACACCGGGGAGCTGTTTTTT
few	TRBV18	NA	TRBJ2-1	CASSPETEVYNEQFF	TGTGCCAGCTCACCAGAGACGGAGGTTTACAATGAGCAGTTCTTC
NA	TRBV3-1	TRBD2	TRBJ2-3	CASSQGLAGGARQYF	TGTGCCAGCAGCCAAGGACTAGCGGGAGGGGCGAGGCAGTATTTT
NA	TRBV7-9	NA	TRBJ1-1	CASSLAGDIEAFF	TGTGCCAGCAGCTTAGCCGGGGACATTGAAGCTTTCTTT
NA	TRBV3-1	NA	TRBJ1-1	CASSQDYGNTEAFF	TGTGCCAGCAGCCAAGATTATGGGAACACTGAAGCTTTCTTT
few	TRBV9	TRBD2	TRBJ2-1	CASSVPTSGDYNEQFF	TGTGCCAGCAGCGTACCTACTAGCGGGGATTACAATGAGCAGTTCTTC
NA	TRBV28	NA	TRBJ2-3	CASSSPNTDTQYF	TGTGCCAGCAGTTCCCCTAACACAGATACGCAGTATTTT
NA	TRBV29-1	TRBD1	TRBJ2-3	CSVTGDYTDTQYF	TGCAGCGTCACAGGGGATTACACAGATACGCAGTATTTT
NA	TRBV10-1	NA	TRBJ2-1	CASSEVVSLSYNEQFF	TGCGCCAGCAGTGAGGTGGTTAGCCTCTCCTACAATGAGCAGTTCTTC
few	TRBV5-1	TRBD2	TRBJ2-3	CASSSNPGLAGEYSTDTQYF	TGCGCCAGCAGCTCGAACCCGGGGCTAGCGGGTGAATATAGCACAGATACGCAGTATTTT